This T cell receptor (beta chain) was obtained from a study of OX40 agonist ivuxolimab in advanced cancers. On the study more broadly: Under the entry rules, prior anti-PD-1, anti-PD-L1 or anti-CTLA-4 therapy was allowed, and approximately 40% had some.

Profiling relied on immunoSEQ multiplex PCR, and the TCRdb table lists in-frame clones only, not all of them. The sample contains tens of thousands of clones, nearly 90% of which appear only once. This CDR3 has 13 amino acids. V trimming: 4 bases; J trimming: 4 bases; junction bases outside the gene matches: 3. The germline gives CDR1 MNHEY, CDR2 SMNVEV (reference sequence). Regarding the study as a whole: Among T cells, CD8+ cells averaged more expanded clones than CD4+ cells. Clonal expansion was among the lowest in partial responders at 0.1-3.0 mg/kg, especially CD8+.

To note about this clone: The antigen is undetermined.

The TCR originated in an adult with an advanced solid tumor such as melanoma, head and neck, liver or kidney cancer. Sequenced material: CD4+ or CD8+ T cells sorted from blood, taken in a trial of the OX40 agonist ivuxolimab. This sequence joins TRBV27 and TRBJ1-1; 7 positions match TRBD1. In DNA, the CDR3 is TGTGCCAGCAGTTCGACAGGGTCCACTGAAGCTTTCTTT. Translating gives CASSSTGSTEAFF.